This T cell receptor (beta chain) is drawn from a study of blood T cells in healthy people across ages. Findings and limits, study-wide: Naive T cell percentage showed a strong correlation with TCR beta diversity.

The donors, healthy Caucasians from Russia, were aged roughly 6 to 90. Worth noting for this clonotype: Its cognate antigen is unknown. A read error may produce the germline difference seen at one junction end.

Primers used in a second PCR of roughly 7 to 11 cycles were a sample-barcoded 5' primer and a J-beta primer mix. TCRdb called the 5' RACE reads again in MiXCR, with one record for every CDR3 protein. The sample has 1.8 million or so distinct CDR3 sequences; more than 35% are singletons. The CDR3 has 13 amino acids. CDR1 and CDR2 (germline): SGHRS, YFSETQ. The clonotype comes from a human donor in good health. The chain couples TRBV5-1 to TRBJ1-2; perhaps TRBD1 as D (5 bases). The sample taken for sequencing was blood. CDR3 protein: CAGSPDSLYGYTF. Here the CDR3 DNA reads TGCGCCGGCAGCCCCGACAGCTTATATGGCTACACCTTC.